These 16 T cell receptor beta chains were sequenced from one sample in a study of CD8 T cells in ankylosing spondylitis. Study-wide results and caveats: Seemingly characteristic of ankylosing spondylitis blood was a TCR beta motif consisting of about 8 highly homologous variants.

These TCRs' antigens remain unknown. MiXCR, applied by TCRdb to the 5' RACE reads, yields one record per CDR3 protein. The data contain about 510,000 distinct CDR3 sequences, under 5.5% of them seen just once; the ten biggest clones take up under 4.5%. The source material was blood, either unsorted or a sorted T cell fraction (not recorded which). Every receptor here comes from a male donor with ankylosing spondylitis.

The table lists this clonotype with many counts. The chain combines TRBV28 with TRBJ1-5, with D unclear. Germline lookup yields CDR1 MDHEN and CDR2 SYDVKM. Trimming pared 4 bases from V and 4 bases from J, leaving 11 bases between. This CDR3 comprises 14 residues. DNA for the CDR3: TGTGCCAGCAGTTCCACCGCAAATAATCAGCCCCAGCATTTT. Its translation is CASSSTANNQPQHF.

In its sample, this clonotype was seen many times. The chain uses TRBV20-1 and TRBJ1-1; no clear D gene. Trimming pared 6 bases from V and 1 base from J, leaving 12 bases between. This CDR3 contains 13 residues. The germline CDR1 and CDR2 sequences are DFQATT and SNEGSKA (reference sequence). The CDR3 region is CSARRGRNTEAFF. The CDR3 region has the DNA TGCAGTGCCCGGAGAGGACGGAACACTGAAGCTTTCTTT.

In this sample, this clonotype turned up many times. The rearrangement joins TRBV10-3 to TRBJ1-1; the match to TRBD1 covers 8 bases. V shed 6 bases and J 5 bases; nucleotides not matched to a gene: 11. The CDR3 length is 15 residues. Germline V CDR1 and CDR2: ENHRY, SYGVKD. CDR3 region: CAISLFQGAGTEAFF. Here the CDR3 DNA reads TGTGCCATCAGCCTCTTTCAGGGGGCCGGAACTGAAGCTTTCTTT.

This clonotype was seen ten or more times. V is TRBV6-2 or TRBV6-3 and J is TRBJ1-1, with a possible D match to TRBD1 (6 bases). CDR3 length: 15 residues. Germline lookup yields CDR1 MNHEY and CDR2 SVGEGT. V shed 4 bases and J shed 0 bases, with 12 bases lying between them. CDR3 loop: CASSSFDRMNTEAFF. The CDR3, as DNA: TGTGCCAGCAGTTCGTTTGACAGGATGAACACTGAAGCTTTCTTT.

At least ten counts were recorded for this clonotype. This chain connects TRBV6-2 or TRBV6-3 to TRBJ2-7; unclear D gene. V was clipped by 5 bases and J by 7 bases, with 15 bases between them. CDR1 is MNHEY, CDR2 SVGEGT, per germline. CDR3 length equals 13 residues. The DNA for the CDR3 is TGTGCCAGCAGTCCGACCCGTTCTCGGGAGCAGTACTTC. Protein: CASSPTRSREQYF.

This clonotype was observed many times. The chain joins TRBV15 to TRBJ2-4; D uncertain. In germline, CDR1 is LNHNV, CDR2 YYDKDF (reference sequence). The V gene lost 11 bases and the J gene lost 3 bases, with 14 bases spanning the gap. The CDR3 loop spans 13 amino acids. CDR3 DNA: TGTGCCTCCACAGACTTGGGCAAAAACATTCAGTACTTC. This encodes CASTDLGKNIQYF.

This clonotype was seen a few times. The chain has TRBV3-1 and TRBJ2-2, with D perhaps being TRBD1 or TRBD2 (5 bases each). Per germline, CDR1 LGHDT and CDR2 YNNKEL (reference sequence). The V gene lost 0 bases and the J gene lost 3 bases, with 8 bases spanning the gap. CDR3 length: 15 residues. CDR3: CASSQEQEDTGELFF. The CDR3 DNA follows: TGTGCCAGCAGCCAAGAACAGGAGGACACCGGGGAGCTGTTTTTT.

Only a few counts were recorded for this clonotype. The chain combines TRBV6-1 with TRBJ2-1; 10 positions match TRBD1. Trimming cost V 6 bases and J 9 bases; bases outside gene matches: 5. The germline V gene encodes CDR1 MNHNS and CDR2 SASEGT. The CDR3 contains 13 residues. CDR3 protein: CASSRDRGGEQFF. Written as DNA, the CDR3 is TGTGCCAGCAGCCGGGACAGGGGAGGTGAGCAGTTCTTC.

In its sample, this clonotype was seen many times. The gene calls are TRBV7-2 and TRBJ1-5; D remains ambiguous. Germline CDR1 is SGHTA and CDR2 is FQGNSA. V gave up 5 bases and J gave up 6 bases, with 17 bases separating them. The length of the CDR3 is 15 residues. The CDR3 spells CASSLYTLGSQPQHF. The CDR3 DNA is TGTGCCAGCAGCCTCTACACCTTAGGTAGTCAGCCCCAGCATTTT.

The genes are TRBV28 and TRBJ2-2; no firm D call. V lost 3 bases to trimming and J lost 4 bases, with 15 bases between them. The CDR3 loop spans 16 amino acids. CDR1 and CDR2 (germline): MDHEN, SYDVKM. Written as DNA, the CDR3 is TGTGCCAGCAGTTTCAGCTGGCGCAAGCTCACCGGGGAGCTGTTTTTT. This encodes CASSFSWRKLTGELFF.

This clonotype was picked up many times. This chain joins TRBV29-1 and TRBJ2-1, with 11 bases identical to TRBD2. Germline CDR1 reads SQVTM; CDR2 reads ANQGSEA. J lost 6 bases, V lost 6 bases, and 13 bases had no gene match. The CDR3 sequence is 16 residues long. The chain's CDR3 is CSVPSRLAGKGNEQFF. CDR3 coding DNA: TGCAGCGTCCCTTCGAGACTAGCGGGAAAGGGCAATGAGCAGTTCTTC.

This clonotype was seen many times. The gene calls are TRBV7-3 and TRBJ2-1; D ambiguous. Germline assignment: CDR1 SGHTA and CDR2 FQGTGA. The CDR3 consists of 16 residues. V was trimmed by 4 bases and J by 7 bases, leaving 20 bases between them. CDR3 region: CASSSTPWRTLNEQFF. In DNA form, the CDR3 reads TGTGCCAGCAGCTCAACCCCTTGGCGGACCTTGAATGAGCAGTTCTTC.

V gene TRBV29-1 combines with J gene TRBJ2-1, with 7 bases lining up with TRBD1. Germline V CDR1 and CDR2: SQVTM, ANQGSEA. The CDR3 extends over 11 amino acids. The V gene end was trimmed by 6 bases and the J gene end by 9 bases; junction bases not matched to a gene: 5. The CDR3 nucleotides read TGCAGCGTAACAGGGGCGAGTGAGCAGTTCTTC. Amino acids: CSVTGASEQFF.

The chain couples TRBV23-1 to TRBJ1-4; 9 bases fit TRBD1. TRBV23-1 is an open reading frame whose function is uncertain. Trimming at V came to 0 bases and at J to 7 bases, leaving 3 bases not matched to a gene. The CDR3 is made up of 15 amino acids. The CDR3 DNA reads as TGCGCCAGCAGTCAATCGGGGACAGGGAGTGAAAAACTGTTTTTT. This sequence encodes CASSQSGTGSEKLFF.

The rearrangement uses TRBV11-2 and TRBJ2-1; D might be TRBD2 (6 bases). V lost 2 bases to trimming and J lost 3 bases, with 14 bases between them. The germline V gene encodes CDR1 SGHAT and CDR2 FQNNGV. This CDR3 region has 16 residues. This CDR3 reads CASSLNTPGSYNEQFF. For the CDR3, the DNA is TGTGCCAGCAGCTTAAACACACCCGGGAGCTACAATGAGCAGTTCTTC.

This clonotype was picked up many times. This chain connects TRBV5-5 to TRBJ1-2, with D maybe TRBD1 (6 bases). V lost 0 bases to trimming and J lost 6 bases, with 15 bases between them. The CDR3 totals 15 residues. Germline CDR1 is SGHKS and CDR2 is YYEKEE (reference sequence). CDR3 region: CASSLVAGVTDGYTF. The CDR3 DNA is TGTGCCAGCAGCTTGGTGGCAGGGGTTACGGATGGCTACACCTTC.